This is a list of T cell receptor beta chains from one sample in a study of cytomegalovirus exposure and HLA in healthy donors. The table came from immunoSEQ multiplex PCR; TCRdb's copy has only in-frame clones and leaves some out. This table holds around 140,000 clones, around 83% found once. Sequences were obtained from PBMCs. The receptors were gathered from a woman in her forties or fifties in good health and CMV-seropositive. Each CDR3 is given with its conserved first and last residue. A D gene is named only where the DNA matches it firmly. Size is omitted from some rows. Given values are once, few, many or a class for expanded clones.

size,D,V,J,DNA,CDR3
NA,TRBD1,TRBV5-1,TRBJ2-3,TGCGCCAGCAGCTTGGGGCAGGGGGCCGATACGCAGTATTTT,CASSLGQGADTQYF
NA,TRBD2,TRBV9,TRBJ2-7,TGTGCCAGCAGCCCCCAGGGCGGGAGCTCCTACGAGCAGTACTTC,CASSPQGGSSYEQYF
NA,NA,TRBV14,TRBJ2-2,TGTGCCAGCAGCCAGATTTGGGTGTCGGGGACCGGGGAGCTGTTTTTT,CASSQIWVSGTGELFF
NA,NA,TRBV5-5,TRBJ1-4,TGTGCCAGCTCGGTTTTCTCGCGAAATAATGAAAAACTGTTTTTT,CASSVFSRNNEKLFF
NA,NA,TRBV9,TRBJ2-6,TGTGCCAGCAGCGTAGATTTGAGCTCTGGGGCCAACGGCCTGACTTTC,CASSVDLSSGANGLTF
NA,NA,TRBV27,TRBJ2-7,TGTGCCAGCAGTTTAAGGGCAGGACTCTCCTACGAGCAGTACTTC,CASSLRAGLSYEQYF
NA,NA,TRBV5-1,TRBJ2-5,TGCGCCAGCAGCTTGGTTAGCGGCCAAGAGACCCAGTACTTC,CASSLVSGQETQYF
NA,TRBD2,TRBV2,TRBJ2-2,TGTGCCAGCCGACGGGGGACTAGCGGGGGGGCGTACACCGGGGAGCTGTTTTTT,CASRRGTSGGAYTGELFF
NA,NA,TRBV18,TRBJ1-2,TGTGCCAGCTCACCTTTAGGCGACACCGGTCATGGCTACACCTTC,CASSPLGDTGHGYTF
NA,NA,TRBV30,TRBJ1-2,TGTGCCTGGACTAAAGATCGCGGGTTGGGCTACACCTTC,CAWTKDRGLGYTF
NA,NA,TRBV5-1,TRBJ1-5,TGCGCCAGCAGCTTTACGGACTACGATCAGCCCCAGCATTTT,CASSFTDYDQPQHF
NA,NA,TRBV28,TRBJ1-1,TGTGCCAGCAGTTTAGGGATTTCGGGGACTGAAGCTTTCTTT,CASSLGISGTEAFF
NA,NA,TRBV19,TRBJ1-4,TGTGCCAGTAGTTCCCATCCTCGGGGGGAAAAACTGTTTTTT,CASSSHPRGEKLFF
NA,NA,TRBV4-3,TRBJ1-6,TGCGCCAGCAGCCAAGGAAACGGGAATTCACCCCTCCACTTT,CASSQGNGNSPLHF
NA,TRBD2,TRBV14,TRBJ2-5,TGTGCCAGCAGCCCCGGACTAGCGGGAGTGGAGACCCAGTACTTC,CASSPGLAGVETQYF
few,TRBD1,TRBV28,TRBJ2-7,TGTGCCAGCAGAGCGACAGGGGGGCCCTACGAGCAGTACTTC,CASRATGGPYEQYF
once,NA,TRBV5-6,TRBJ2-7,TGTGCCAGCAGCTTGGGCAGACAATACGAGCAGTACTTC,CASSLGRQYEQYF
NA,TRBD2,TRBV7-2,TRBJ2-5,TGTGCCAGCAGCCCAAGGACTAGCGGGGTTGAGACCCAGTACTTC,CASSPRTSGVETQYF
NA,NA,TRBV13,TRBJ1-2,TGTGCCAGCAGCTCCCTAGGGGAGGCTAACTATGGCTACACCTTC,CASSSLGEANYGYTF
once,TRBD2,TRBV27,TRBJ2-7,TGTGCCAGCAGTTCGGGCGGGGGGGACTACGAGCAGTACTTC,CASSSGGGDYEQYF
NA,NA,TRBV6-1,TRBJ1-5,TGTGCCAGCAGTGCCCGGGGGTGGGGCAATCAGCCCCAGCATTTT,CASSARGWGNQPQHF
NA,TRBD2,TRBV7-2,TRBJ2-7,TGTGCCAGCAGCTTATTTAGGCTAGCGGACTCCTACGAGCAGTACTTC,CASSLFRLADSYEQYF
NA,NA,TRBV6-5,TRBJ2-7,TGTGCCAGCAGCCCAGGGTTTTACGAGCAGTACTTC,CASSPGFYEQYF
NA,TRBD1,TRBV9,TRBJ1-4,TGTGCCAGCAGCGTAGCGGTCACAGGGGCCGGGAATGAAAAACTGTTTTTT,CASSVAVTGAGNEKLFF
NA,NA,TRBV5-1,TRBJ2-7,TGCGCCAGCAGCTTGGGCGGTGACCTCTCCTACGAGCAGTACTTC,CASSLGGDLSYEQYF
few,NA,TRBV5-1,TRBJ1-1,TGCGCCAGCAGCTTGGTTGCGACAGATAACACTGAAGCTTTCTTT,CASSLVATDNTEAFF
NA,NA,TRBV28,TRBJ1-2,TGTGCCAGCAGTTCTACAGGGCCCACAATAAACTATGGCTACACCTTC,CASSSTGPTINYGYTF
NA,NA,TRBV9,TRBJ2-3,TGTGCCAGCAGCGGGGGGGTTGCGGAAGCTTCAGATACGCAGTATTTT,CASSGGVAEASDTQYF
NA,NA,TRBV30,TRBJ1-1,TGTGCCTGTTCCGGGAGGGATAACACTGAAGCTTTCTTT,CACSGRDNTEAFF
NA,NA,TRBV5-1,TRBJ2-3,TGCGCCAGCGGGGGGGGGCTGTCAGATACGCAGTATTTT,CASGGGLSDTQYF
NA,NA,TRBV6-4,TRBJ1-2,TGTGCCAGCAGTGACGGTCATCCAGCTAACTATGGCTACACCTTC,CASSDGHPANYGYTF
few,TRBD2,TRBV27,TRBJ2-2,TGTGCCAGCAACTCCCTTGCGGGGGGGGAAACCGGGGAGCTGTTTTTT,CASNSLAGGETGELFF
NA,NA,TRBV7-3,TRBJ1-2,TGTGCCAGCAGCCCCGGAACAGGGCGAGGCTACACCTTC,CASSPGTGRGYTF
NA,TRBD1,TRBV19,TRBJ2-5,TGTGCCAGTAGTGTAGGAACCCTGACAGGGGGCGAGGAGACCCAGTACTTC,CASSVGTLTGGEETQYF
NA,TRBD2,TRBV29-1,TRBJ2-1,TGCAGCGTTTCTCGGGGCGGGAGCTACAATGAGCAGTTCTTC,CSVSRGGSYNEQFF
once,TRBD2,TRBV4-2,TRBJ2-1,TGTGCCAGCAGCCAAGACCGTGGACTAGCTAGGAATGAGCAGTTCTTC,CASSQDRGLARNEQFF
NA,NA,TRBV10-3,TRBJ2-7,TGTGCCATCAGTGAAGGACCGGGAGAGACCTACGAGCAGTACTTC,CAISEGPGETYEQYF
few,TRBD2,TRBV7-3,TRBJ2-2,TGTGCCAGCAGCTTATCGTCGACTAGCGGTTACGGGGAGCTGTTTTTT,CASSLSSTSGYGELFF
NA,TRBD1,TRBV6-5,TRBJ1-4,TGTGCCAGCAGCGCTCGGACAGGGGGCTTCGAAAAACTGTTTTTT,CASSARTGGFEKLFF
NA,NA,TRBV7-8,TRBJ1-1,TGTGCCAGCAGCTTGGGGGCCACTGAAGCTTTCTTT,CASSLGATEAFF
NA,TRBD1,TRBV27,TRBJ1-6,TGTGCCAGCAGTGACAGGGATAGGAATTCACCCCTCCACTTT,CASSDRDRNSPLHF
NA,TRBD2,TRBV2,TRBJ2-1,TGTGCCAGCAGTGGACTAGCGGGGGGATACAATGAGCAGTTCTTC,CASSGLAGGYNEQFF
NA,TRBD1,TRBV7-9,TRBJ2-3,TGTGCCAGCAGCCACAGGGGGGGCACAGATACGCAGTATTTT,CASSHRGGTDTQYF
NA,NA,TRBV6-5,TRBJ1-3,TGTGCCAGCGGCCTCAGGGGCTACTCTGGAAACACCATATATTTT,CASGLRGYSGNTIYF
NA,NA,TRBV7-9,TRBJ1-1,TGTGCCAGCAGCTTAACAGGGTCGAGCACTGAAGCTTTCTTT,CASSLTGSSTEAFF
NA,NA,TRBV28,TRBJ2-5,TGTGCCAGCAGTTATATAGGGGGGGGGCGGAAAGAGACCCAGTACTTC,CASSYIGGGRKETQYF
NA,TRBD1,TRBV18,TRBJ1-1,TGTGCCAGCTCACAACTGACAGGGGGCATGAACACTGAAGCTTTCTTT,CASSQLTGGMNTEAFF
NA,NA,TRBV30,TRBJ1-4,TGTGCCTGGAGTGTTAGAAACCGGGAAGAAAAACTGTTTTTT,CAWSVRNREEKLFF
NA,TRBD1,TRBV7-3,TRBJ2-7,TGTGCCAGCAGCTTAACGGGGGACAGGGGGTCCGAGCAGTACTTC,CASSLTGDRGSEQYF
NA,NA,TRBV10-1,TRBJ2-1,TGCGCCAGCAGTGAAAACAGGGCCTACAATGAGCAGTTCTTC,CASSENRAYNEQFF
NA,TRBD1,TRBV4-1,TRBJ1-1,TGCGCCAGCAGCCAAGGGACAGGTGGAGGAGCTTTCTTT,CASSQGTGGGAFF
NA,TRBD1,TRBV9,TRBJ2-3,TGTGCCAGCAGCGAGACAGGGCTGGCTACAGATACGCAGTATTTT,CASSETGLATDTQYF
NA,NA,TRBV30,TRBJ2-1,TGTGCCTCTAGCGCGGCCTACAATGAGCAGTTCTTC,CASSAAYNEQFF
NA,NA,TRBV10-3,TRBJ2-7,TGTGCCATCAGTGAGACGGCCTACGAGCAGTACTTC,CAISETAYEQYF
NA,TRBD1,TRBV15,TRBJ1-1,TGTGCCACCAGCAGAGGGGACAGGGATCCCGAAGCTTTCTTT,CATSRGDRDPEAFF
NA,TRBD1,TRBV5-1,TRBJ1-1,TGCGCCAGCAGCAAGGGACAGGGTCAAATGAACACTGAAGCTTTCTTT,CASSKGQGQMNTEAFF
NA,NA,TRBV7-3,TRBJ2-6,TGTGCCAGCGGGGGGGGGACAGGGGCCAACGTCCTGACTTTC,CASGGGTGANVLTF
NA,TRBD1,TRBV6-4,TRBJ1-5,TGTGCCAGCAGTGGCCCTTTGGACAGGGAGGGCAATCAGCCCCAGCATTTT,CASSGPLDREGNQPQHF
NA,NA,TRBV6-5,TRBJ2-6,TGTGCCAGCAGTTCCAGGGGCTCTGGGGCCAACGTCCTGACTTTC,CASSSRGSGANVLTF